This entry lists 24 T cell receptor beta chains sequenced from one sample in a study of T cells in localized non-small cell lung cancer. Repertoires were generated with immunoSEQ multiplex PCR, while TCRdb's copy carries only in-frame clones and drops some. Altogether roughly 11,000 clones are present, over 65% being singletons, with the ten largest covering less than 25%. Source: peripheral blood, taken before any cancer treatment. The receptor set was obtained from a male donor aged 60 or older with stage I lung adenocarcinoma.

The genes are TRBV6-1 and TRBJ1-3; unclear D gene. The CDR3 spans 15 residues. In germline, CDR1 is MNHNS, CDR2 SASEGT. V lost 0 bases to trimming and J lost 4 bases, with 10 bases between them. CDR3 DNA sequence: TGTGCCAGCAGTGAAGCGTCAGGAACCGGAAACACCATATATTTT. Amino acid sequence: CASSEASGTGNTIYF.

The gene calls are TRBV5-6 and TRBJ2-2; no definite D call. Per the germline V gene, CDR1 is SGHDT and CDR2 is YYEEEE. The V end was cut by 1 base, the J end by 3 bases, with 10 bases between. The length of the CDR3 is 15 residues. The chain's CDR3 is CASSLWGTYTGELFF. DNA for the CDR3: TGTGCCAGCAGCTTGTGGGGTACTTACACCGGGGAGCTGTTTTTT.

A single count supports this clone. The chain employs TRBV28 and TRBJ2-3, with a possible D match to TRBD2 (5 bases). The CDR3 extends over 14 amino acids. V was cut by 3 bases and J by 3 bases, with 10 bases left in between. The V gene's germline CDR1 is MDHEN and CDR2 SYDVKM. This CDR3 is CASSFLAGTDTQYF. The CDR3 DNA sequence: TGTGCCAGCAGTTTTCTAGCTGGTACAGATACGCAGTATTTT.

The chain combines TRBV11-3 with TRBJ2-5, with TRBD1 as a possible D gene (6 bases). Trimming stripped 5 bases from V and 2 bases from J, with 12 bases between. There are 14 residues in the CDR3. Germline-derived CDR1 and CDR2 are SGHNT and YENEEA. CDR3 region: CASSIAGVQETQYF. Written as DNA, the CDR3 is TGTGCCAGCAGCATAGCAGGGGTTCAAGAGACCCAGTACTTC.

V usage is TRBV2 and J usage is TRBJ1-1; D is undetermined. The CDR3 extends over 13 amino acids. V was trimmed by 3 bases and J by 9 bases, leaving 14 bases between them. Germline values: CDR1 SNHLY, CDR2 FYNNEI. CDR3 sequence reads: CASSESQAEKAFF. In nucleotides, the CDR3 is TGTGCCAGCAGTGAGTCGCAGGCGGAGAAAGCTTTCTTT.

The chain is built from TRBV28 and TRBJ2-7, with 10 bases lining up with TRBD1. Germline CDR1 is MDHEN and CDR2 is SYDVKM. V dropped 5 bases and J dropped 2; count of bases not matched to a gene: 3. This CDR3 is built from 14 residues. The CDR3 protein is CASSRTGGPYEQYF. CDR3 in DNA: TGTGCCAGCAGTCGGACAGGGGGACCCTACGAGCAGTACTTC.

The rearrangement joins TRBV7-2 to TRBJ2-1; 11 nucleotides agree with TRBD2. From germline, CDR1 is SGHTA and CDR2 FQGNSA. The CDR3 contains 14 residues. V was clipped by 5 bases and J by 12 bases; unmatched bases: 9. This chain's CDR3 is CASSLSGGAIVQFF. DNA for the CDR3: TGTGCCAGCAGCCTTAGCGGGGGGGCAATTGTGCAGTTCTTC. Complete variable domain (other parts from reference TRBV7-2 and TRBJ2-1): GAGVSQSPSNKVTEKGKDVELRCDPISGHTALYWYRQSLGQGLEFLIYFQGNSAPDKSGLPSDRFSAERTGGSVSTLTIQRTQQEDSAVYLCASSLSGGAIVQFFGPGTRLTVL.

V usage is TRBV9 and J usage is TRBJ1-1; D gene unclear. The V end was cut by 3 bases, the J end by 5 bases, with 8 bases between. The CDR3 is made up of 12 amino acids. CDR1 is SGDLS, CDR2 YYNGEE, per germline. CDR3: CASSAGGTEAFF. For the CDR3, the DNA is TGTGCCAGCAGCGCCGGAGGTACTGAAGCTTTCTTT.

This sequence joins TRBV30 and TRBJ1-2, with D maybe TRBD1 (6 bases). The V and J ends lost 5 bases and 4 bases respectively, with 14 bases between them. Germline assignment: CDR1 GTSNPN and CDR2 SVGIG (reference sequence). The CDR3 runs 13 residues. The CDR3 DNA sequence: TGTGCCTGGGCTAGAGACAGGCCCTATGGCTACACCTTC. This sequence encodes CAWARDRPYGYTF. The full variable domain, in which reference TRBV30 and TRBJ1-2 provide the parts outside the CDR3, is SQTIHQWPATLVQPVGSPLSLECTVEGTSNPNLYWYRQAAGRGLQLLFYSVGIGQISSEVPQNLSASRPQDRQFILSSKKLLLSDSGFYLCAWARDRPYGYTFGSGTRLTVV.

The chain uses TRBV6-9 and TRBJ2-5, with D perhaps matching TRBD2 (6 bases). The CDR3 length is 14 residues. The V and J ends lost 3 bases and 7 bases respectively, with 15 bases between them. Per germline, CDR1 MNHGY and CDR2 SVAAGI. The CDR3 DNA reads as TGTGCCAGCAGTTACTCCACCCTCGGGGGGACCCAGTACTTC. Protein: CASSYSTLGGTQYF.

This clone was counted between two and nine times. The CDR3 is CASSSGQGGTEAFF. CDR3 sequence (DNA): TGTGCCAGCAGCTCCGGTCAGGGTGGCACTGAAGCTTTCTTT. The rearrangement uses TRBV4-2 and TRBJ1-1; tentative D call: TRBD1 (5 bases). This CDR3 is built from 14 residues. V lost 5 bases to trimming and J lost 4 bases, with 14 bases between them. CDR1 and CDR2 from the germline V gene are LGHNA and YNFKEQ.

The rearrangement uses TRBV27 and TRBJ1-5; D unresolved. The CDR3 spans 15 residues. Germline V gene lookup returns CDR1 MNHEY and CDR2 SMNVEV (reference sequence). Trimming removed 2 bases from V and 0 bases from J, with 8 bases in between. The CDR3 coding sequence is TGTGCCAGCAGTTTAGGGCATCCTAGCAATCAGCCCCAGCATTTT. Translated, it gives CASSLGHPSNQPQHF.

This clone was counted between two and nine times. The CDR3 loop reads CASSAGNSPLHF. The CDR3 coding sequence is TGCGCCAGCTCCGCAGGGAATTCACCCCTCCACTTT. The J gene is TRBJ1-6, the V gene TRBV5-1; D possibly corresponds to TRBD1 (5 bases). The germline V gene has CDR1 SGHRS and CDR2 YFSETQ. The CDR3 is made up of 12 amino acids. Trimming cost V 7 bases and J 7 bases, with 9 bases left between them.

The chain recombines TRBV7-2 with TRBJ1-1; no definite D call. CDR1 is SGHTA, CDR2 FQGNSA, per germline. CDR3 size: 14 residues. The germline V and J ends were trimmed by 2 bases and 0 bases, with 7 bases remaining between them. CDR3 coding DNA: TGTGCCAGCAGCTTACGTTTTATGAACACTGAAGCTTTCTTT. Translation gives CASSLRFMNTEAFF.

The chain links TRBV4-2 to TRBJ2-4; D might be TRBD2 (7 bases). Trimming stripped 4 bases from V and 8 bases from J, with 18 bases between. The CDR3 contains 15 residues. Germline V gene sequence: CDR1 LGHNA, CDR2 YNFKEQ. The DNA for the CDR3 is TGTGCCAGCAGCCCAGAAGGCGGGGGCCCAGACATTCAGTACTTC. This encodes CASSPEGGGPDIQYF.

V usage is TRBV14 and J usage is TRBJ2-1, with D perhaps assigned TRBD1 or TRBD2 (6 bases each). The V and J ends lost 0 bases and 7 bases respectively, with 10 bases between them. CDR3 size: 14 residues. CDR1 SGHDN and CDR2 FVKESK come from the germline V gene. The CDR3 sequence is CASSQEWRGNEQFF. In nucleotides, the CDR3 is TGTGCCAGCAGCCAAGAATGGAGGGGGAATGAGCAGTTCTTC.

V gene TRBV4-3 combines with J gene TRBJ1-2, with D uncertain. V was trimmed by 0 bases and J by 3 bases, leaving 8 bases between them. The CDR3 spans 14 residues. Germline loops: CDR1 LGHNA, CDR2 YSLEER. Written as DNA, the CDR3 is TGCGCCAGCAGCCAAGATAACCCATACTATGGCTACACCTTC. The encoded protein is CASSQDNPYYGYTF.

The rearrangement links TRBV5-1 to TRBJ2-5; tentatively, D is TRBD2 (6 bases). The CDR3 runs to 13 residues. Trimming shortened V by 6 bases and J by 1 base, and 10 bases separated the two germline ends. Germline V gene sequence: CDR1 SGHRS, CDR2 YFSETQ. The CDR3: CASTLAFQETQYF. CDR3 nucleotides: TGCGCCAGCACCCTAGCGTTCCAAGAGACCCAGTACTTC.

This clone was seen more than once but under ten times. The rearrangement joins TRBV5-3 to TRBJ1-1; D is uncertain. TRBV5-3 has ORF status, its function being uncertain. The V and J ends lost 8 bases and 4 bases respectively, with 18 bases between them. The CDR3 loop spans 14 amino acids. CDR3 DNA: TGTGCCAGCAGCGTTGTCGGGTCGGTCACTGAAGCTTTCTTT. It encodes CASSVVGSVTEAFF.

The V call is TRBV28, the J call TRBJ1-5; D is uncertain. Germline CDR1 is MDHEN and CDR2 is SYDVKM. The CDR3 runs to 15 residues. V lost 7 bases and J lost 0, with 13 bases in between. The CDR3 DNA reads as TGTGCCAGCACTGACACACTATATAGCAATCAGCCCCAGCATTTT. Protein sequence: CASTDTLYSNQPQHF. The entire variable domain, with the rest obtained from reference TRBV28 and TRBJ1-5, is as follows: DVKVTQSSRYLVKRTGEKVFLECVQDMDHENMFWYRQDPGLGLRLIYFSYDVKMKEKGDIPEGYSVSREKKERFSLILESASTNQTSMYLCASTDTLYSNQPQHFGDGTRLSIL.

The chain employs TRBV6-1 and TRBJ1-4; TRBD1 agrees at 9 bases. Germline V gene sequence: CDR1 MNHNS, CDR2 SASEGT. The length of the CDR3 is 15 residues. The J segment lost 7 bases and the V segment lost 6 bases, leaving 9 bases of the junction unmatched. CDR3 region: CASRPAETGGEKLFF. CDR3 nucleotides: TGTGCCAGCAGGCCCGCGGAGACAGGGGGTGAAAAACTGTTTTTT.

This clone has a single count. The chain uses TRBV2 and TRBJ2-7, with 8 bases aligning to TRBD1. Losses at the gene ends were 10 bases for V and 4 bases for J; bases not matched to a gene: 12. The CDR3 spans 14 residues. Per germline, CDR1 SNHLY and CDR2 FYNNEI. CDR3 DNA sequence: TGTGCCACAAAATCCGGGACAGGAGTGTACGAGCAGTACTTC. Translating gives CATKSGTGVYEQYF.

The chain employs TRBV11-3 and TRBJ2-5; TRBD1 might be the D (6 bases). CDR1 is SGHNT, CDR2 YENEEA, per germline. The CDR3 is 19 amino acids. The V gene lost 2 bases and the J gene lost 5 bases, with 27 bases spanning the gap. In DNA, the CDR3 is TGTGCCAGCAGCTTATCGATCGGGGCAGGGGACCTGCCGTGGGAGACCCAGTACTTC. Translation: CASSLSIGAGDLPWETQYF. The whole variable domain, remainder taken from reference TRBV11-3 and TRBJ2-5, is EAGVVQSPRYKIIEKKQPVAFWCNPISGHNTLYWYLQNLGQGPELLIRYENEEAVDDSQLPKDRFSAERLKGVDSTLKIQPAELGDSAVYLCASSLSIGAGDLPWETQYFGPGTRLLVL.

This clone was picked up one time. V is TRBV4-2 and J is TRBJ2-1, with a tentative D call TRBD2 (7 bases). The germline V gene encodes CDR1 LGHNA and CDR2 YNFKEQ. V lost 0 bases, J lost 0 bases, and 15 bases lay in between. The CDR3 runs 18 residues. This CDR3 reads CASSQDRGGGDSYNEQFF. For the CDR3, the DNA is TGTGCCAGCAGCCAAGATAGGGGAGGGGGGGACTCCTACAATGAGCAGTTCTTC.